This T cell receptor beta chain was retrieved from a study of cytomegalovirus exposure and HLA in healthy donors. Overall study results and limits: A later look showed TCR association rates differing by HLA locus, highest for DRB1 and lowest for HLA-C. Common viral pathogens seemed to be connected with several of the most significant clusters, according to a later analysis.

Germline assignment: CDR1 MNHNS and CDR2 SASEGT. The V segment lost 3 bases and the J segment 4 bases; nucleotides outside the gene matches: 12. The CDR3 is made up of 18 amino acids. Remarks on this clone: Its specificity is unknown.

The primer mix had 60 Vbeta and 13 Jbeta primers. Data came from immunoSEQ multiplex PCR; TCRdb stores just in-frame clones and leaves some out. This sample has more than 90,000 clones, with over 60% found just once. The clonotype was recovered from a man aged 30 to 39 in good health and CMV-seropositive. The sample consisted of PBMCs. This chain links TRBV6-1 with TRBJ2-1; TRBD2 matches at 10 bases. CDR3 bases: TGTGCCAGCAGTGAGTCTAGCGGGGGTAGCTTGTGGTACAATGAGCAGTTCTTC. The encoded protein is CASSESSGGSLWYNEQFF.